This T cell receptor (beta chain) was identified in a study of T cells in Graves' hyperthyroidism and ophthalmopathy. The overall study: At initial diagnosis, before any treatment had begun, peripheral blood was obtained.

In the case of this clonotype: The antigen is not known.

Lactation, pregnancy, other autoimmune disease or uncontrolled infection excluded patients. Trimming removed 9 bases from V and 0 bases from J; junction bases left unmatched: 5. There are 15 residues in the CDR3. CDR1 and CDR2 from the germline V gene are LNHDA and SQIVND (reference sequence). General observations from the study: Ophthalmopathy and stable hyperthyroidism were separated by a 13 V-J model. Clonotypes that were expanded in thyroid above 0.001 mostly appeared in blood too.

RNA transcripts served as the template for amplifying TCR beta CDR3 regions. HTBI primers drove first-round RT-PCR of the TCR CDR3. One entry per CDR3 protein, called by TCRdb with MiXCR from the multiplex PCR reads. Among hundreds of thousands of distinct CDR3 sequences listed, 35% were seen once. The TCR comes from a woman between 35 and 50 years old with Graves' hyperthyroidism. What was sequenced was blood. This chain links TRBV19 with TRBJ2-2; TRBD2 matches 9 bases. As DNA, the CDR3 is TGTGCCAGCAGGACTAGCGACTCGAACACCGGGGAGCTGTTTTTT. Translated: CASRTSDSNTGELFF.